This TCR beta chain was sequenced in a study of cytomegalovirus exposure and HLA in healthy donors. Overall study: The 110 or so validation repertoires used a platform that matched the one used for the 666 first-cohort repertoires, as a later analysis reported.

On this clone: Its antigen is undetermined.

Study-wide points: Under in vitro conditions, three CMV-associated chains were confirmed as specific for CMV antigens. Cytomegalovirus status, reportedly, was diagnosed with high specificity and sensitivity by the classifier. Listed as cytomegalovirus-associated were 170 or so TCR beta chains.

Assay: immunoSEQ multiplex PCR; the TCRdb copy retains only in-frame clones and omits some. The sample carries approximately 88,000 clones, about four fifths recorded once. This CDR3 has 14 amino acids. Trimming cost V 6 bases and J 5 bases; bases outside gene matches: 8. Germline CDR1 SEHNR, CDR2 FQNEAQ (reference sequence). The sequenced material came from PBMCs. This clonotype was obtained from a woman aged 18-30 years in good health and CMV-seropositive. The chain joins TRBV7-9 to TRBJ2-5; 8 nucleotides match TRBD2. The CDR3 nucleotides read TGTGCCAGCAGTTCGGGGGGGCGTGGCGAGACCCAGTACTTC. Translating it yields CASSSGGRGETQYF.